The source of this T cell receptor (beta chain) is a study of T-cell memory formation after mild COVID-19. Germline V gene lookup returns CDR1 SGHAT and CDR2 FQNNGV. The CDR3 length is 15 residues. V shed 5 bases and J 2 bases; nucleotides not matched to a gene: 5. TCRdb passed the 5' RACE reads through MiXCR, listing each CDR3 protein once. The top ten clones hold approximately 4% of a sample with under 200,000 distinct CDR3 sequences, around a tenth of them seen once. In this sample, this clonotype turned up a few times. The chain has TRBV11-2 and TRBJ2-1, with 8 bases that match TRBD1. The sequenced sample consisted of PBMCs or a T cell subset sorted from them (not recorded which). This clonotype was sampled from a man younger than 35 who had mild COVID-19 (a few samples of this study predate the infection). Cell type and time point are not known. The CDR3 DNA follows: TGTGCCAGCAGCATACAGGGGGTCGCCTACAATGAGCAGTTCTTC. Translated, it gives CASSIQGVAYNEQFF. Variable domain in full (rest from reference TRBV11-2 and TRBJ2-1): EAGVAQSPRYKIIEKRQSVAFWCNPISGHATLYWYQQILGQGPKLLIQFQNNGVVDDSQLPKDRFSAERLKGVDSTLKIQPAKLEDSAVYLCASSIQGVAYNEQFFGPGTRLTVL.